The subject of this entry is one T cell receptor (beta chain). Its antigen is not yet known. The record has no base qualities; no much larger clone is one base away. The immunoSEQ Assay, a bias-controlled multiplex PCR, was used to amplify TCRbeta CDR3 regions from genomic DNA. The authors' analysis ran thus. The number of nucleated cells in each sample was estimated from the amplification of reference gene primers within the assay. To quantify the absolute abundance of each unique TCRbeta CDR3 rearrangement, sequence reads were collapsed and filtered. For each sample, productive Simpson clonality was calculated as the square root of Simpson's diversity index across productive rearrangements. Sourced from immuneACCESS, this table was stored by TCRdb with only in-frame sequences that have V and J called. A share of the clones is absent; for the studies checked, an unresolved V gene accounts for under half, and the remainder has no known explanation. V and J calls and clone size are as listed in that table; D and trimming were resolved from the DNA. For this sample there are some 46,000 clones; roughly 87% appear just once. Over 15% of the sample is in the top ten clones.

This entry comes from a study of blood T cell repertoires in COVID-19 (dated by TCRdb to 2018 to 2021). Describing the broader study: Collaborator samples came from the United States, Italy and Spain and covered acute and convalescent phases of COVID-19. The prospective study material was composed of cDNA or gDNA derived from T cells, B-cell-depleted T cells, or PBMCs. Sample metadata almost always included a de-identified subject ID, COVID-19 status, age in years and sex. The repertoires were released in a freely available public database meant as a resource for research on the immune response to SARS-CoV-2. Samples came from the ongoing ImmuneRACE study (first 160 participants) plus 1,254 subjects from 6 global collaborators. Subjects who had been exposed to COVID-19, were actively infected with it, or had recovered from it provided the deeply sampled blood TCRbeta repertoires that made up the dataset. Where available, HLA class I and class II types were obtained from metadata supplied by the sample provider rather than from assay-based typing.

Each collaborating institution followed its own protocols to collect whole blood in K2EDTA tubes. For TCRbeta analysis, collaborators shipped samples as frozen whole blood, isolated PBMCs, or DNA extracted from either of those sample types. General study outcomes and caveats: The quantity of clinical and demographic metadata differed by source and by participant and was supplied without curation.

CDR1 and CDR2, per the germline V gene (reference sequence), are LGHDT and YNNKEL. From its cysteine to its phenylalanine, the CDR3 spans 18 amino acids. This entry keeps only the CDR3 DNA: 54 bases, framed from base 1. V is cut back by 4 bases and J by 4 bases, with 11 bases in the junction unmatched. The TCR originated in a man in his sixties with active COVID-19. The V and J genes are TRBV3-1 (or the pseudogene TRBV3-2) and TRBJ2-5; TRBD2 aligns with 14 central bases. Material: peripheral blood. The DNA sequence is TGTGCCAGCAGCCTTCAGACTAGCGGGGGGGTAGGAGGAGAGACCCAGTACTTC. It translates to CASSLQTSGGVGGETQYF.